The 19 T cell receptor beta chains given below trace back to one sample, sequenced in a study of blood T cell repertoires in COVID-19. Generated by immunoSEQ multiplex PCR, the TCRdb table keeps only in-frame clones and is missing some. This table holds around 130,000 clones, approximately 80% found once. The sample was peripheral blood. The receptors originated from a man aged 65-85 years with acute or convalescent COVID-19.

The table lists this clone with a few counts. V gene TRBV5-6 combines with J gene TRBJ1-6; 7 positions agree with TRBD1. Germline CDR1 and CDR2: SGHDT and YYEEEE. The V segment lost 5 bases and the J segment 4 bases; nucleotides outside the gene matches: 6. This CDR3 has 15 amino acids. CDR3 protein: CASRPLGQYNSPLHF. DNA of the CDR3: TGTGCCAGCAGGCCACTGGGACAGTATAATTCACCCCTCCACTTT. Combining the CDR3 with reference TRBV5-6 and TRBJ1-6 gives the whole variable domain DAGVTQSPTHLIKTRGQQVTLRCSPKSGHDTVSWYQQALGQGPQFIFQYYEEEERQRGNFPDRFSGHQFPNYSSELNVNALLLGDSALYLCASRPLGQYNSPLHFGNGTRLTVT.

The rearrangement joins TRBV23-1 to TRBJ1-5, with D hard to call. Being an ORF, TRBV23-1 has a function that is uncertain. Trimming pared 3 bases from V and 1 base from J, leaving 10 bases between. The CDR3 length is 15 residues. The CDR3: CASSQGTMSNQPQHF. The CDR3 DNA reads as TGCGCCAGCAGTCAGGGCACGATGAGCAATCAGCCCCAGCATTTT.

The rearrangement links TRBV5-8 to TRBJ1-1; no firm D call. The length of the CDR3 is 15 residues. Germline CDR1 reads SGHTS; CDR2 reads YDEGEE. V was clipped by 0 bases and J by 0 bases, with 9 bases between them. DNA for the CDR3: TGTGCCAGCAGCTTGGGGAGATGGGTGAACACTGAAGCTTTCTTT. Protein sequence: CASSLGRWVNTEAFF. The variable domain in full, completed from reference TRBV5-8 and TRBJ1-1, reads EAGVTQSPTHLIKTRGQQATLRCSPISGHTSVYWYQQALGLGLQFLLWYDEGEERNRGNFPPRFSGRQFPNYSSELNVNALELEDSALYLCASSLGRWVNTEAFFGQGTRLTVV.

In this sample, this clone turned up once. The chain links TRBV9 to TRBJ2-2; 8 nucleotides agree with TRBD1. With 3 bases clipped from V and 7 bases from J, the junction kept 5 bases outside the gene matches. This CDR3 is built from 14 residues. Germline CDR1 and CDR2: SGDLS and YYNGEE. The CDR3 spells CASSGTGIDGELFF. In DNA form, the CDR3 reads TGTGCCAGCAGCGGGACAGGGATCGACGGGGAGCTGTTTTTT.

V usage is TRBV7-9 and J usage is TRBJ1-5, with 9 bases that match TRBD1. Germline assignment: CDR1 SEHNR and CDR2 FQNEAQ (reference sequence). This CDR3 has 18 residues. Trimming at V came to 0 bases and at J to 1 base, leaving 7 bases not matched to a gene. This CDR3 is CASSLAVTGGASNQPQHF. CDR3 in DNA: TGTGCCAGCAGCTTAGCGGTAACAGGGGGCGCGAGCAATCAGCCCCAGCATTTT. The variable domain in full, with the rest retrieved from reference TRBV7-9 and TRBJ1-5, is DTGVSQNPRHKITKRGQNVTFRCDPISEHNRLYWYRQTLGQGPEFLTYFQNEAQLEKSRLLSDRFSAERPKGSFSTLEIQRTEQGDSAMYLCASSLAVTGGASNQPQHFGDGTRLSIL.

This chain links TRBV4-2 with TRBJ2-1, with D possibly being TRBD2 (6 bases). In germline, CDR1 is LGHNA, CDR2 YNFKEQ. The V end lost 0 bases, the J end lost 5 bases, and 14 bases lay between the germline ends. CDR3 length: 16 residues. The CDR3 DNA is TGTGCCAGCAGCCAAGATCGGGCCGGGGGAAACAATGAGCAGTTCTTC. It codes for CASSQDRAGGNNEQFF.

This chain links TRBV10-2 with TRBJ1-5, with TRBD1 matching 8 bases. The CDR3 length is 15 residues. After removal of 4 bases from V and 4 bases from J, the junction contained 6 bases not matched to a gene. In germline, CDR1 is WSHSY, CDR2 SAAADI. The CDR3 bases are TGCGCCAGCAGTGTCCCGGGACAGGTTAATCAGCCCCAGCATTTT. Translation gives CASSVPGQVNQPQHF.

This chain joins TRBV28 and TRBJ1-6; unclear D gene. The V gene's germline CDR1 is MDHEN and CDR2 SYDVKM. CDR3 size: 19 residues. The V and J ends lost 2 bases and 6 bases respectively, with 23 bases between them. This CDR3 reads CASSLPRENFFSVNSPLHF. The CDR3 DNA sequence: TGTGCCAGCAGTTTACCCCGGGAAAACTTTTTCTCGGTTAATTCACCCCTCCACTTT.

The rearrangement uses TRBV11-2 and TRBJ2-1, with D tentatively TRBD2 (6 bases). The CDR3 is 14 amino acids. Deletions cut 5 bases from V and 4 bases from J, with 12 bases between. Germline CDR1 SGHAT, CDR2 FQNNGV. CDR3 nucleotide sequence: TGTGCCAGCAGCCCGACTGCGGGGTACAATGAGCAGTTCTTC. Translation gives CASSPTAGYNEQFF.

This chain joins TRBV11-3 and TRBJ2-7, with D possibly TRBD1 on 6 matching bases. The CDR3 spans 13 residues. The V end lost 5 bases, the J end lost 0 bases, and 8 bases lay between the germline ends. The germline CDR1 and CDR2 sequences are SGHNT and YENEEA. CDR3 sequence: CASSRGGSYEQYF. The DNA for the CDR3 is TGTGCCAGCAGCCGAGGGGGCTCCTACGAGCAGTACTTC.

This chain joins TRBV29-1 and TRBJ1-1; D gene unclear. The CDR3 covers 13 residues. Deletions cut 4 bases from V and 3 bases from J, with 12 bases between. Per germline, CDR1 SQVTM and CDR2 ANQGSEA. The CDR3 DNA follows: TGCAGCGTTGTGCACTGGACTGACACTGAAGCTTTCTTT. This gives the protein CSVVHWTDTEAFF.

V usage is TRBV9 and J usage is TRBJ1-2; D perhaps matches TRBD1 (5 bases). V lost 4 bases to trimming and J lost 7 bases, with 17 bases between them. The germline V gene encodes CDR1 SGDLS and CDR2 YYNGEE. The CDR3 runs 14 residues. DNA of the CDR3: TGTGCCAGCAGCCCCCTCGCGGGGGTGCCTGGCTACACCTTC. Protein: CASSPLAGVPGYTF.

Details on this clone: The junction does not match germline at one end; this may be a read error. The J gene is TRBJ2-7, the V gene TRBV6-1; D is unclear. CDR1 is MNHNS and CDR2 is SASEGT in the germline V gene. The CDR3 contains 11 residues. The CDR3, as DNA: TGTGCCAGCAGTGAAGTGGGTAGCTTGGACTTC. Protein sequence: CASSEVGSLDF.

This rearrangement joins TRBV14 to TRBJ2-7; TRBD1 matches at 10 bases. Trimming took 4 bases from V and 5 from J; bases not matched to a gene: 8. Looked up from germline, CDR1 is SGHDN and CDR2 is FVKESK. This CDR3 is 15 amino acids long. This chain's CDR3 is CASSRLTGGRDEQYF. For the CDR3, the DNA is TGTGCCAGCAGCCGATTGACAGGGGGCAGGGACGAGCAGTACTTC.

This clone has only a few counts. The chain links TRBV5-5 to TRBJ2-5, with D possibly being TRBD2 (6 bases). Germline V lookup: CDR1 SGHKS, CDR2 YYEKEE (reference sequence). Trimming took 4 bases from V and 5 from J, leaving 15 bases between them. The CDR3 is 14 amino acids. As DNA, the CDR3 is TGTGCCAGCAGCAAATCGGGAGCACAGGAGACCCAGTACTTC. Its translation is CASSKSGAQETQYF.

The chain recombines TRBV5-1 with TRBJ1-2; D is perhaps TRBD1 (6 bases). Germline V gene data show CDR1 as SGHRS and CDR2 as YFSETQ. The CDR3 runs 16 residues. The V end was cut by 4 bases, the J end by 5 bases, with 21 bases between. The CDR3: CASSPGGHSGTYGYTF. CDR3 coding DNA: TGCGCCAGCAGCCCTGGTGGCCACAGTGGGACATATGGCTACACCTTC.

This chain connects TRBV25-1 to TRBJ1-1, with D tentatively TRBD1 (5 bases). CDR1 MGHDK and CDR2 SYGVNS come from the germline V gene. Trimming removed 6 bases from V and 7 bases from J, with 9 bases in between. This CDR3 region has 11 residues. The CDR3 here is CASSQGYEAFF. In DNA form, the CDR3 reads TGTGCCAGCAGCCAGGGTTATGAAGCTTTCTTT. The full variable domain, rest sourced from reference TRBV25-1 and TRBJ1-1, is EADIYQTPRYLVIGTGKKITLECSQTMGHDKMYWYQQDPGMELHLIHYSYGVNSTEKGDLSSESTVSRIRTEHFPLTLESARPSHTSQYLCASSQGYEAFFGQGTRLTVV.

The chain employs TRBV19 and TRBJ1-5; 11 nucleotides agree with TRBD1. Per germline, CDR1 LNHDA and CDR2 SQIVND (reference sequence). This CDR3 spans 14 amino acids. With 6 bases clipped from V and 5 bases from J, the junction kept 3 bases outside the gene matches. In nucleotides, the CDR3 is TGTGCCAGTAGCGGGACAGGGGGTTATCAGCCCCAGCATTTT. Translated: CASSGTGGYQPQHF. Variable domain in full (rest from reference TRBV19 and TRBJ1-5): DGGITQSPKYLFRKEGQNVTLSCEQNLNHDAMYWYRQDPGQGLRLIYYSQIVNDFQKGDIAEGYSVSREKKESFPLTVTSAQKNPTAFYLCASSGTGGYQPQHFGDGTRLSIL.

The V and J genes are TRBV14 and TRBJ1-1, with D maybe TRBD1 (6 bases). Trimming removed 1 base from V and 2 bases from J, with 14 bases in between. Germline lookup yields CDR1 SGHDN and CDR2 FVKESK. This CDR3 has 16 amino acids. The CDR3 DNA sequence: TGTGCCAGCAGCCAAGGGAGACAGGTCGCAAACACTGAAGCTTTCTTT. Translating gives CASSQGRQVANTEAFF.